Listed below are T cell receptor beta chains from one sample, sequenced in a study of blood T cells in healthy people across ages. TCRdb analysed the 5' RACE reads with MiXCR anew, one entry per CDR3 protein. The data hold some 1.5 million distinct CDR3 sequences, with 35% to 45% observed a single time. Input material: blood. The source of these receptors is a woman younger than 30 in good health. Each CDR3 is given with its conserved first and last residue. Each record gives: J gene, clone size, V gene, D gene, CDR3 DNA, CDR3 protein. D genes are given only for firm matches. Clone size, where shown, is once, few, many, or a class for clones that have expanded.

J: TRBJ1-1; size: NA; V: TRBV12-3/TRBV12-4; D: TRBD1; DNA: TGTGCCAGCAGTTTAGCGCGGCACCAGGGGGCCCACCGTGAAGCTTTCTTT; CDR3: CASSLARHQGAHREAFF
J: TRBJ2-2; size: NA; V: TRBV12-5; D: NA; DNA: TGTGCTAGTGGTTTGGTACGGCGGCCGAACACCGGGGAGCTGTTTTTT; CDR3: CASGLVRRPNTGELFF
J: TRBJ1-6; size: few; V: TRBV5-1; D: NA; DNA: TGCGCCAGCAGCTTCAGGGTAGGGAATTCACCCCTCCACTTT; CDR3: CASSFRVGNSPLHF
J: TRBJ2-5; size: NA; V: TRBV6-5; D: NA; DNA: TGTGCCAGCAGTTACTGGGTTAGCGAGGGTCAGACCCAGTACTTC; CDR3: CASSYWVSEGQTQYF
J: TRBJ1-3; size: few; V: TRBV4-3; D: NA; DNA: TGCGCCAGCAGCCAAGAGCGGACTTACTCTGGAAACACCATATATTTT; CDR3: CASSQERTYSGNTIYF
J: TRBJ1-1; size: once; V: TRBV12-3/TRBV12-4; D: NA; DNA: TGTGCCAGCAGCCGGACCTCCCTCCGCACTGAAGCTTTCTTT; CDR3: CASSRTSLRTEAFF
J: TRBJ2-3; size: NA; V: TRBV7-2; D: NA; DNA: TGTGCCAGCAGCTTAATGGCCCCGGGCCTTTCAACAGATACGCAGTATTTT; CDR3: CASSLMAPGLSTDTQYF
J: TRBJ2-1; size: NA; V: TRBV7-6; D: NA; DNA: TGTGCCAGCAGCTTAAGCGGGCTGAGTATCAATGAGCAGTTCTTC; CDR3: CASSLSGLSINEQFF
J: TRBJ2-1; size: few; V: TRBV7-9; D: TRBD2; DNA: TGTGCCAGCAGCCAGAGCGGGAGTTGGTACAATGAGCAGTTCTTC; CDR3: CASSQSGSWYNEQFF
J: TRBJ2-1; size: NA; V: TRBV9; D: NA; DNA: TGTGCCAGTAGCGGAGCTGGGGCGACGATCAATGAGCAGTTCTTC; CDR3: CASSGAGATINEQFF
J: TRBJ2-7; size: few; V: TRBV24-1; D: NA; DNA: TGTGCCACCAGTCCGGGAGAATCCTACAATGAGCAGTACTTC; CDR3: CATSPGESYNEQYF
J: TRBJ1-1; size: NA; V: TRBV4-1; D: NA; DNA: TGCGCCAGCAGCCAAGATAGGACTGACGGTGAAGCTTTCTTT; CDR3: CASSQDRTDGEAFF
J: TRBJ2-1; size: NA; V: TRBV6-5; D: NA; DNA: TGTGCCAGCAGTTACAGGCCGAGCTCCTACAATGAGCAGTTCTTC; CDR3: CASSYRPSSYNEQFF
J: TRBJ2-7; size: NA; V: TRBV29-1; D: NA; DNA: TGCAGCGCCCGCTTTAGGGAGACCTACGAGCAGTACTTC; CDR3: CSARFRETYEQYF
J: TRBJ1-1; size: NA; V: TRBV7-9; D: NA; DNA: TGTGCCAGCAGCTCCAATACTGGTCTTCCTGAAGCTTTCTTT; CDR3: CASSSNTGLPEAFF
J: TRBJ2-5; size: NA; V: TRBV20-1; D: TRBD1; DNA: TGCAGTGCTAGAGATCGGCGACAGGGTGAGGAGACCCAGTACTTC; CDR3: CSARDRRQGEETQYF
J: TRBJ2-7; size: many; V: TRBV20-1; D: NA; DNA: TGCAGTGCCCCTACAGGGATAGGTTACGAGCAGTACTTC; CDR3: CSAPTGIGYEQYF
J: TRBJ2-5; size: NA; V: TRBV10-3; D: NA; DNA: TGTGCCATCAGTGAGTCCGAAGAGACCCAGTACTTC; CDR3: CAISESEETQYF
J: TRBJ1-2; size: NA; V: TRBV25-1; D: NA; DNA: TGTGCCAGCAGTGATCGGCTCTATTCCTACACCTTC; CDR3: CASSDRLYSYTF
J: TRBJ1-2; size: NA; V: TRBV29-1; D: TRBD1; DNA: TGCAGCGTGTCCGCGACAGGGTGGGGAACACGGGATGGCTACACCTTC; CDR3: CSVSATGWGTRDGYTF
J: TRBJ2-7; size: few; V: TRBV30; D: NA; DNA: TGTGCCTGGAAGAGGGTCGGCTCCGAGCAGTACTTC; CDR3: CAWKRVGSEQYF
J: TRBJ1-5; size: NA; V: TRBV7-6; D: TRBD1; DNA: TGTGCCAGCAGCTTAAGACCAGGGGGAATGAATCAGCCCCAGCATTTT; CDR3: CASSLRPGGMNQPQHF
J: TRBJ1-4; size: many; V: TRBV5-6; D: NA; DNA: TGTGCCAGCAGCTCCCTTGGGGCGGACGATGAAAAACTGTTTTTT; CDR3: CASSSLGADDEKLFF
J: TRBJ1-1; size: few; V: TRBV12-3/TRBV12-4; D: TRBD1; DNA: TGTGCCAGCAGTCCAACAGGGGCTGAAGCTTTCTTT; CDR3: CASSPTGAEAFF
J: TRBJ1-2; size: NA; V: TRBV20-1; D: NA; DNA: TGCAGTGCTAGGGACAGAGCAGGCGGCAACTATGGCTACACCTTC; CDR3: CSARDRAGGNYGYTF
J: TRBJ2-1; size: many; V: TRBV7-9; D: NA; DNA: TGTGCCAGCAGCTTAGAACAGAATTACAATGAGCAGTTCTTC; CDR3: CASSLEQNYNEQFF
J: TRBJ2-3; size: few; V: TRBV7-8; D: NA; DNA: TGTGCCAGCAGCTTCTGGGTAGGGCTTTACAGCACAGATACGCAGTATTTT; CDR3: CASSFWVGLYSTDTQYF
J: TRBJ2-7; size: many; V: TRBV10-3; D: NA; DNA: TGTGCCACTTATTCCGACAGGCCGGAGTCGACCGAGCAGTACTTC; CDR3: CATYSDRPESTEQYF
J: TRBJ2-1; size: few; V: TRBV7-9; D: TRBD2; DNA: TGTACCAGCAGCTATGCACCGGGACTAGCGTCCTACAATGAGCAGTTCTTC; CDR3: CTSSYAPGLASYNEQFF
J: TRBJ1-2; size: NA; V: TRBV6-5; D: TRBD1; DNA: TGTGCCAGCCAGGACAGGGGGCGACTCCACTATGGCTACACCTTC; CDR3: CASQDRGRLHYGYTF
J: TRBJ1-2; size: NA; V: TRBV20-1; D: TRBD1; DNA: TGCAGTGCTCCCGGGACAGGGGACCGCTATGGCTACACCTTC; CDR3: CSAPGTGDRYGYTF
J: TRBJ2-1; size: NA; V: TRBV27; D: NA; DNA: TGTGCCAGCAGTTTTTTCGACGGTAGTTACAATGAGCAGTTCTTC; CDR3: CASSFFDGSYNEQFF
J: TRBJ2-3; size: NA; V: TRBV7-9; D: NA; DNA: TGTGCCAGCAGCTACAGACAGACAGATACGCAGTATTTT; CDR3: CASSYRQTDTQYF
J: TRBJ2-6; size: NA; V: TRBV7-2; D: NA; DNA: TGTGCCAGCAGCGCCGGACGGTTCTCAAGCGTCCTGACTTTC; CDR3: CASSAGRFSSVLTF
J: TRBJ2-1; size: NA; V: TRBV12-3/TRBV12-4; D: NA; DNA: TGTGCCAGCAGTTTTCAGGGGGGTATGAGCTCCTACAATGAGCAGTTCTTC; CDR3: CASSFQGGMSSYNEQFF
J: TRBJ1-1; size: few; V: TRBV12-3/TRBV12-4; D: TRBD1; DNA: TGTGCCAGCAGTTCCGCTCTCGGGACAGTAGATGAAGCTTTCTTT; CDR3: CASSSALGTVDEAFF
J: TRBJ2-1; size: NA; V: TRBV10-2; D: NA; DNA: TGCGCCAGCAGTGAGTCCGGTCCCACAACCCGGTTCTTC; CDR3: CASSESGPTTRFF
J: TRBJ1-1; size: NA; V: TRBV5-6; D: NA; DNA: TGTGCCAGCAGCCCAACAATGAAAACTGAAGCTTTCTTT; CDR3: CASSPTMKTEAFF
J: TRBJ2-1; size: NA; V: TRBV27; D: NA; DNA: TGTGCCAGCAGGCGTACCGGGATCCTCCCCTACAATGAGCAGTTCTTC; CDR3: CASRRTGILPYNEQFF
J: TRBJ1-2; size: NA; V: TRBV11-2; D: NA; DNA: TGTGCCAGCAGCTTAGGGGCGGGGGGCCTTCTGGACGGTGGCTACACCTTC; CDR3: CASSLGAGGLLDGGYTF
J: TRBJ2-1; size: once; V: TRBV20-1; D: TRBD2; DNA: TGCAGTGGGACTAGCGGGAGTTGGGAGCAGTTCTTC; CDR3: CSGTSGSWEQFF
J: TRBJ2-3; size: few; V: TRBV5-6; D: NA; DNA: TGTGCCAGCAGCTCCCCGGGTAAATGGGAGAAGAGCACAGATACGCAGTATTTT; CDR3: CASSSPGKWEKSTDTQYF
J: TRBJ2-7; size: once; V: TRBV7-2; D: TRBD2; DNA: TGTGCCAGCAGAACGCCCGCCGGGACTAGCGGAAGGAGCTCCTACAATGAGCAGTACTTC; CDR3: CASRTPAGTSGRSSYNEQYF
J: TRBJ2-5; size: few; V: TRBV11-2; D: TRBD1; DNA: TGTGCCAGCAGCTTCCGCAGGGGGCAAGAGACCCAGTACTTC; CDR3: CASSFRRGQETQYF
J: TRBJ1-3; size: few; V: TRBV20-1; D: NA; DNA: TGCAGTGCTAAAGGACAGCTCAGCCCCAGCTCTGGAAACACCATATATTTT; CDR3: CSAKGQLSPSSGNTIYF
J: TRBJ2-4; size: few; V: TRBV10-3; D: TRBD1; DNA: TGTGCCATCAGTAAAACCGGGACAGGCCTAGCCAAAAACATTCAGTACTTC; CDR3: CAISKTGTGLAKNIQYF
J: TRBJ1-2; size: NA; V: TRBV29-1; D: NA; DNA: TGCAGCGTTGAAGGGGGCCGGAACTATGGCTACACCTTC; CDR3: CSVEGGRNYGYTF